These 5 T cell receptor beta chains were sequenced from one sample in a study of control samples from healthy donors and cancer patients. Here immunoSEQ multiplex PCR was the method, and the copy in TCRdb shows in-frame clones only, minus some. The table shows about 160,000 clones, with 93% occurring only once. Sequences were obtained from blood. These receptors were taken from a woman aged 55-69 years in good health.

As DNA, the CDR3 is TGTGCCAGCAGCCCCCCGGGACAGGGACCCGCTAACTATGGCTACACCTTC. This gives the protein CASSPPGQGPANYGYTF. The chain couples TRBV7-8 to TRBJ1-2; TRBD1 agrees at 9 bases. Germline CDR1 reads SGHVS; CDR2 reads FQNEAQ. Trimming cost V 5 bases and J 0 bases; bases outside gene matches: 10. This CDR3 region has 17 residues.

V is TRBV12-3 or TRBV12-4 and J is TRBJ2-3; D uncertain. The CDR3 is 13 residues long. Deletions cut 5 bases from V and 2 bases from J, with 8 bases between. The CDR3 spells CASSPPHTDTQYF. The CDR3 DNA follows: TGTGCCAGCAGTCCTCCCCACACAGATACGCAGTATTTT.

The V gene is TRBV7-2, the J gene TRBJ2-1; either TRBD1 or TRBD2 may supply D (5 bases each). Looked up from germline, CDR1 is SGHTA and CDR2 is FQGNSA. CDR3 size: 15 residues. V was cut by 5 bases and J by 7 bases, with 18 bases left in between. CDR3 loop: CASSPPGPGYNEQFF. The CDR3 DNA follows: TGTGCCAGCAGCCCCCCGGGACCCGGGTATAATGAGCAGTTCTTC.

The chain carries TRBV5-6 and TRBJ1-5, with a tentative D call TRBD1 (6 bases). CDR1 is SGHDT and CDR2 is YYEEEE in the germline V gene. The CDR3 spans 16 residues. V lost 3 bases, J lost 4 bases, and 17 bases lay in between. CDR3 nucleotide sequence: TGTGCCAGCAGCTCGGGGATTAGGACAGCAAATCAGCCCCAGCATTTT. Amino acids: CASSSGIRTANQPQHF.

The chain recombines TRBV6-2 or TRBV6-3 with TRBJ1-6, with unresolved D. Germline V gene data show CDR1 as MNHEY and CDR2 as SVGEGT. Trimming removed 0 bases from V and 10 bases from J, with 13 bases in between. The length of the CDR3 is 15 residues. CDR3 nucleotides: TGTGCCAGCAGTTACTCGGGTGGGCCCAAGTCACCCCTCCACTTT. Protein sequence: CASSYSGGPKSPLHF.